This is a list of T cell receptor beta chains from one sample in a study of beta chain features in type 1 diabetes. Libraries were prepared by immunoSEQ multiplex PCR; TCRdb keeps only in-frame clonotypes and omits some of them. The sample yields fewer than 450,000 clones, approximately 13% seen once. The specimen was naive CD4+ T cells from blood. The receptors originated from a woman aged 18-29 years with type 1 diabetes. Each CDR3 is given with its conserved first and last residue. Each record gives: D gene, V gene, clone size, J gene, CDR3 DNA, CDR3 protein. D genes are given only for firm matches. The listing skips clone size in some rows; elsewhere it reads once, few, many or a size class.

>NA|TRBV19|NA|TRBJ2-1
TGTGCCAGTAGTATGTTAAGTACAACCTACAATGAGCAGTTCTTC
CASSMLSTTYNEQFF
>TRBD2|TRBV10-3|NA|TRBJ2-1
TGTGCCATCAGTGAGTTGACTAGCGGGAGATACCATGAGCAGTTCTTC
CAISELTSGRYHEQFF
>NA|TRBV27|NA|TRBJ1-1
TGTGCCAGCGGGGCGGGAGGGCGGAGAACTGAAGCTTTCTTT
CASGAGGRRTEAFF
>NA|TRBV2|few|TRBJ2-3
TGTGCCAGCAGCGGGGGACAGATACTCACAGATACGCAGTATTTT
CASSGGQILTDTQYF
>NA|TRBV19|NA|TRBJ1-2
TGTGCCAGTAGTGAGGACATCCGGCGTGCCTTCTATGGCTACACCTTC
CASSEDIRRAFYGYTF
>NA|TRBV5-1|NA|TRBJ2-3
TGCGCCAGCAGCTTGGACGCGGAAGATACGCAGTATTTT
CASSLDAEDTQYF
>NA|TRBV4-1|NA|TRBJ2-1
TGCGCCAGCAGCCATGGCATAGCGAGGGGGGGCTCCAATGAGCAGTTCTTC
CASSHGIARGGSNEQFF
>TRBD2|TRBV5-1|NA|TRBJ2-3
TGCGCCAGCAGCTTGAGAGCGGGAGGGCGAGATACGCAGTATTTT
CASSLRAGGRDTQYF
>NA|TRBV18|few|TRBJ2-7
TGTGCCAGCTCCCCACGTCGGGACTCCTACGAGCAGTACTTC
CASSPRRDSYEQYF
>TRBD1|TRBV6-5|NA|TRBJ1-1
TGTGCCAGCAGCCGGGGGACAGGGGATATGGATGAAGCTTTCTTT
CASSRGTGDMDEAFF
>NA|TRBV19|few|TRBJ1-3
TGTGCCAGTAGTATTGGGGGCACTGGAAACACCATATATTTT
CASSIGGTGNTIYF
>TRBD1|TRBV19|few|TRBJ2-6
TGTGCCAGTAGTAGAAGACAGGGCTCTGGGGCCAACGTCCTGACTTTC
CASSRRQGSGANVLTF
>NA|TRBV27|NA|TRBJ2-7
TGTGCCAGCACCGCGCTGAGCTCCTACGAGCAGTACTTC
CASTALSSYEQYF
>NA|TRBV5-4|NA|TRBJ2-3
TGTGCCAGCAGCTTGTCGCTAGCAGATACAGATACGCAGTATTTT
CASSLSLADTDTQYF
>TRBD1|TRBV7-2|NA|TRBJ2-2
TGTGCCAGCAGCACAAGCGGACAGGTGTCCGGGGAGCTGTTTTTT
CASSTSGQVSGELFF
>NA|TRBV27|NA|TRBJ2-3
TGTGCCAGCAGCCATTCCTACAGCCCCGGGCAGTATTTT
CASSHSYSPGQYF
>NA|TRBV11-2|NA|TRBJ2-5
TGTGCCAGCAGCCCACAGGGAGGGAGGGAGACCCAGTACTTC
CASSPQGGRETQYF
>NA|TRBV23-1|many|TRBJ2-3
TGCGCCAGCAGTCAATCGGCACCTAGCACAGATACGCAGTATTTT
CASSQSAPSTDTQYF
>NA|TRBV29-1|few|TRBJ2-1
TGCAGCGTTGATGCGAACCTAAACCGGGAGTTCTTC
CSVDANLNREFF
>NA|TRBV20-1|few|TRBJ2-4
TGCAGTGCTAGATCGGGGAACATTCAGTACTTC
CSARSGNIQYF
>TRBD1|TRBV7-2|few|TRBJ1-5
TGTGCCAGCAGCCCCGAGACAGGGTACAATCAGCCCCAGCATTTT
CASSPETGYNQPQHF
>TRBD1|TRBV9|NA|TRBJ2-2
TGTGCCAGCAGCGTAGGGGACAGATTCGAGGAGCTGTTTTTT
CASSVGDRFEELFF
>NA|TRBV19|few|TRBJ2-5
TGTGCCAGTAGCCGAAGATCCGGGACTGCGCAAGAGACCCAGTACTTC
CASSRRSGTAQETQYF
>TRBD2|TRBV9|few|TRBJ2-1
TGTGCCAGCAGCCCGGGAACTAGCGGGTTAAATGAGCAGTTCTTC
CASSPGTSGLNEQFF
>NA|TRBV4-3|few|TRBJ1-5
TGCGCCAGCAGCCAAGCGGGGGGGGATCAGCCCCAGCATTTT
CASSQAGGDQPQHF
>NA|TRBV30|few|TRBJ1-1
TGTGCCTGGAGGCCGCCCCAGGAACTGGGTGAAGCTTTCTTT
CAWRPPQELGEAFF
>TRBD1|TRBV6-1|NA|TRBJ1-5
TGTGCCAGCAGAGGACCGGGACAGGGTCAGCCCCAGCATTTT
CASRGPGQGQPQHF
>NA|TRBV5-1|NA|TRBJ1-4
TGCGCCAGCAGCTTGGGAGACATGGGCGAAAAACTGTTTTTT
CASSLGDMGEKLFF
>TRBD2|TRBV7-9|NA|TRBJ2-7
TGTGCCAGCAGCTTTTTTCGGACTAGCGGGAGTATTCGCTACGAGCAGTACTTC
CASSFFRTSGSIRYEQYF
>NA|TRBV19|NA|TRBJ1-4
TGTGCCAGTAGTATAGATCTGATCGGGGGGATTGATGAAAAACTGTTTTTT
CASSIDLIGGIDEKLFF
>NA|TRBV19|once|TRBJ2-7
TGTGCCAGTAGTATGGTTAGCGGACACTCCTACGAGCAGTACTTC
CASSMVSGHSYEQYF
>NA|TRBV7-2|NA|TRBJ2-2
TGTGCCAGCAGCTCGCGAGAGTCCGGGGAGCTGTTTTTT
CASSSRESGELFF
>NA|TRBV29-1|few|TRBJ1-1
TGCAGCGTTGATAGGGGGTGGACTGAAGCTTTCTTT
CSVDRGWTEAFF
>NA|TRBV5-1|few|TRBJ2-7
TGCGCCAGCAGCTTGGCGTCGGGACTCCTTGGCGAGCAGTACTTC
CASSLASGLLGEQYF
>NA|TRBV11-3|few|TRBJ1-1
TGTGCCAGCAGCTTAGAGGGGGGAGTTGAAGCTTTCTTT
CASSLEGGVEAFF
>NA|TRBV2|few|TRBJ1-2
TGTGCCAGCGCCACAGACAGGAACTATGGCTACACCTTC
CASATDRNYGYTF
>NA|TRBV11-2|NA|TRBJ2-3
TGTGCCAGCAGCTCGATCAGGGGCACTAGCACAGATACGCAGTATTTT
CASSSIRGTSTDTQYF